This is a list of T cell receptor beta chains from one sample in a study of T cell responses to AZD1222 COVID-19 vaccine. Here immunoSEQ multiplex PCR was the method, and the copy in TCRdb shows in-frame clones only, minus some. The sample lists roughly 96,000 clones, about nine tenths seen once, with roughly 24% in the top ten. This specimen was peripheral blood, taken on day 0 of AZD1222 vaccination. Receptors were obtained from an adult in good health. Each CDR3 is given with its conserved first and last residue. Each record gives: CDR3 protein, CDR3 DNA, V gene, J gene, D gene, clone size. The D gene is left open where the match is weak. Clone sizes are given selectively: once, few, many, or a class where the clone is expanded.

CASSRDGRTTEAFF	TGTGCCAGCAGTCGGGACGGGAGAACAACTGAAGCTTTCTTT	TRBV3-1/TRBV3-2	TRBJ1-1	.	.
CASSPGTSGIGQYF	TGTGCCAGCAGCCCCGGGACTAGCGGAATCGGCCAGTACTTC	TRBV3-1/TRBV3-2	TRBJ2-5	TRBD2	.
CASSLGRTEAFF	TGCGCCAGCAGCTTGGGGCGGACTGAAGCTTTCTTT	TRBV5-1	TRBJ1-1	.	.
CASSIRQGGVEQYF	TGTGCCAGTAGTATTCGGCAGGGGGGTGTCGAGCAGTACTTC	TRBV19	TRBJ2-7	.	.
CASSSRTGAYEQYF	TGTGCCAGTAGTTCTAGGACAGGGGCCTACGAGCAGTACTTC	TRBV19	TRBJ2-7	TRBD1	few
CASSLGQATQNYGYTF	TGTGCCAGCAGCTTAGGGCAGGCGACCCAGAACTATGGCTACACCTTC	TRBV7-8	TRBJ1-2	.	.
CASSMTPAGGYQNIQYF	TGTGCCAGTAGTATGACGCCGGCAGGGGGGTATCAAAACATTCAGTACTTC	TRBV19	TRBJ2-4	.	.
CASSSLQGSNSPLHF	TGTGCCAGCTCATCGTTACAGGGCAGCAATTCACCCCTCCACTTT	TRBV18	TRBJ1-6	.	.
CASSRDTGELFF	TGTGCCAGCAGCCGCGACACCGGGGAGCTGTTTTTT	TRBV7-9	TRBJ2-2	.	.
CASSPGQAYNEQFF	TGTGCCAGCTCACCTGGACAAGCTTACAATGAGCAGTTCTTC	TRBV18	TRBJ2-1	.	.
CASSVAGGGNYGYTF	TGTGCCAGCAGCGTAGCTGGTGGGGGAAACTATGGCTACACCTTC	TRBV9	TRBJ1-2	.	.
CASSLLEQNEQYF	TGTGCCAGCAGTTTACTAGAACAGAACGAGCAGTACTTC	TRBV28	TRBJ2-7	.	few